Listed below are T cell receptor beta chains from one sample, sequenced in a study of metastatic and nonmetastatic thyroid tumors. TCRdb reanalyzed the PCR reads via MiXCR. The profile shows 15,000 to 20,000 clones, almost 35% of them singletons. Specimen: tumor tissue. The origin of the receptors is a female donor with papillary thyroid cancer or a benign thyroid nodule (not recorded which). Some clones in this sample may be carry-over from other donors' samples. Each CDR3 is given with its conserved first and last residue. Fields, in order: J gene, CDR3 length, V gene, CDR3 protein.

>TRBJ1-5|14|TRBV6-1
CASSGPNSNQPQHF
>TRBJ1-2|14|TRBV5-1
CATTDLGGNYGYTF
>TRBJ1-6|15|TRBV6-2/TRBV6-3
CASSRQTGWNSPLHF
>TRBJ1-5|16|TRBV2
CASSEWGVDSNQPQHF
>TRBJ1-1|12|TRBV6-1
CASKQPNTEAFF
>TRBJ2-2|16|TRBV6-1
CASSQLMSTSPGELFF
>TRBJ1-1|16|TRBV9
CASSPQSGVEGTEAFF
>TRBJ1-5|16|TRBV4-1
CASSQESVRAGQPQHF
>TRBJ2-1|17|TRBV6-1
CASSGRLAGGPNNEQFF
>TRBJ2-5|15|TRBV15
CATSRHGQAGETQYF
>TRBJ1-3|11|TRBV7-9
CASSFENTIYF
>TRBJ1-4|12|TRBV6-2/TRBV6-3
CASSQVAEKLFF
>TRBJ1-4|16|TRBV20-1
CSARPMPGQGKEKLFF
>TRBJ1-2|16|TRBV6-1
CASRKTSQGWNYGYTF
>TRBJ2-1|15|TRBV6-1
CASSEVGTSANEQFF
>TRBJ1-1|14|TRBV19
CASSIDLRDTEAFF
>TRBJ2-5|14|TRBV20-1
CTPIGGQNKETQYF